This passage covers 15 T cell receptor beta chains from one sample sequenced in a study of blood T cell repertoires in COVID-19. Clones were read by immunoSEQ multiplex PCR, and TCRdb kept only the in-frame ones, dropping some. The data hold under 200,000 clones, with about 88% observed a single time. Sequencing used peripheral blood. These receptors originate from a man aged 45 to 65 who had recovered from COVID-19.

The rearrangement joins TRBV10-3 to TRBJ2-7, with D unclear. V gave up 3 bases and J gave up 1 base, with 7 bases separating them. The CDR3 contains 13 residues. Germline CDR1 ENHRY, CDR2 SYGVKD. CDR3 bases: TGTGCCATCAGTGATGTCAGTTCCTACGAGCAGTACTTC. Encoded protein: CAISDVSSYEQYF.

The rearrangement links TRBV18 to TRBJ2-2; 10 bases are a match to TRBD2. There are 14 residues in the CDR3. J gave up 6 bases and V 2 bases, and 0 bases lay outside the gene matches. Germline CDR1 is KGHSH and CDR2 is LQKENI. The CDR3 reads CASSPGLAAGELFF. The CDR3 nucleotides read TGTGCCAGCTCACCAGGACTAGCGGCCGGGGAGCTGTTTTTT.

This clone turned up a few times. CDR3 amino acids: CATSRGGRISGNTIYF. The CDR3 nucleotides read TGTGCCACCAGCAGGGGGGGACGAATCTCTGGAAACACCATATATTTT. The rearrangement uses TRBV15 and TRBJ1-3, with D maybe TRBD1 (5 bases). CDR1 is LNHNV and CDR2 is YYDKDF in the germline V gene (reference sequence). Trimming removed 3 bases at V and 0 bases at J, with 12 bases between. CDR3 length: 16 amino acids.

The chain carries TRBV30 and TRBJ2-3; D gene ambiguous. V was trimmed by 0 bases and J by 2 bases, leaving 12 bases between them. The CDR3 sequence is 15 residues long. CDR1 and CDR2 (germline): GTSNPN, SVGIG (reference sequence). The DNA of the CDR3 is TGTGCCTGGAGTGTAGATTGGGCGTCCACAGATACGCAGTATTTT. It specifies CAWSVDWASTDTQYF.

V gene TRBV7-9 combines with J gene TRBJ2-5; tentative D call: TRBD2 (5 bases). Trimming stripped 0 bases from V and 5 bases from J, with 10 bases between. The CDR3 covers 14 residues. CDR1 SEHNR and CDR2 FQNEAQ come from the germline V gene (reference sequence). CDR3 sequence: CASSLAGEWETQYF. CDR3 nucleotide sequence: TGTGCCAGCAGCTTAGCCGGGGAATGGGAGACCCAGTACTTC.

This sequence joins TRBV5-8 and TRBJ2-1; 9 nucleotides agree with TRBD2. CDR3 length: 16 amino acids. The V gene end was trimmed by 4 bases and the J gene end by 3 bases; junction bases not matched to a gene: 8. Germline CDR1 reads SGHTS; CDR2 reads YDEGEE. CDR3 sequence reads: CASSPGRLAVYNEQFF. In DNA, the CDR3 is TGTGCCAGCAGCCCTGGCCGACTAGCGGTCTACAATGAGCAGTTCTTC.

This clone was recorded once. The chain employs TRBV18 and TRBJ2-1; 15 bases align to TRBD2. V lost 3 bases and J lost 6; bases outside the gene matches: 15. Germline V lookup: CDR1 KGHSH, CDR2 LQKENI. This CDR3 is 20 amino acids long. CDR3: CASSPLGLAGGNPTPNEQFF. The CDR3 bases are TGTGCCAGCTCACCCCTGGGACTAGCGGGGGGCAATCCCACCCCCAATGAGCAGTTCTTC.

The chain recombines TRBV18 with TRBJ2-3; the match to TRBD2 covers 15 bases. The V and J ends lost 1 base and 6 bases, in that order; junction bases with no gene match: 11. This CDR3 spans 19 amino acids. CDR1 is KGHSH, CDR2 LQKENI, per germline. CDR3 DNA sequence: TGTGCCAGCTCACCACTGCCGGGACTAGCGGGGGGCCTCACCGATACGCAGTATTTT. Its protein product is CASSPLPGLAGGLTDTQYF.

The rearrangement joins TRBV28 to TRBJ2-7, with 12 bases identical to TRBD1. V lost 5 bases and J lost 7; bases outside the gene matches: 12. There are 16 residues in the CDR3. Germline V gives CDR1 MDHEN, CDR2 SYDVKM. For the CDR3, the DNA is TGTGCCAGCAGTCCCCCACCGGGACAGGGGGCAAATGAGCAGTACTTC. Protein: CASSPPPGQGANEQYF.

This chain joins TRBV4-1 and TRBJ2-5, with 13 bases lining up with TRBD2. The CDR3 has 18 amino acids. Germline V gene data show CDR1 as MGHRA and CDR2 as YSYEKL. V shed 2 bases, J shed 1 base, and the junction held 7 bases outside the gene matches. CDR3 residues: CASSQPPGLAGAQETQYF. The CDR3 coding sequence is TGCGCCAGCAGCCAACCGCCTGGACTAGCGGGGGCCCAAGAGACCCAGTACTTC.

The rearrangement links TRBV3-1 (or the pseudogene TRBV3-2) to TRBJ2-2; no definite D call. The CDR3 consists of 17 residues. Germline V gene data show CDR1 as LGHDT and CDR2 as YNNKEL (reference sequence). V lost 0 bases to trimming and J lost 1 base, with 12 bases between them. The CDR3 nucleotides are TGTGCCAGCAGCCAAGATGTGGCAGCGCTGAACACCGGGGAGCTGTTTTTT. Translation: CASSQDVAALNTGELFF.

The chain has TRBV9 and TRBJ1-2; no reliable D call. Per the germline V gene, CDR1 is SGDLS and CDR2 is YYNGEE. Trimming left V 4 bases short and J 6 bases short, with 10 bases between. This CDR3 comprises 12 residues. CDR3 in DNA: TGTGCCAGCAGCTCCGGCGGGAATGGCTACACCTTC. This sequence encodes CASSSGGNGYTF.

The count of this clone is one. This sequence joins TRBV6-6 and TRBJ1-3, with D perhaps matching TRBD1 (6 bases). Per the germline V gene, CDR1 is MNHNY and CDR2 is SVGAGI (reference sequence). The CDR3 extends over 16 amino acids. V was cut by 0 bases and J by 2 bases, with 11 bases left in between. CDR3 loop: CASSYSKGEAGNTIYF. CDR3 coding DNA: TGTGCCAGCAGTTACTCGAAGGGGGAAGCTGGAAACACCATATATTTT.

This clone came up once. V is TRBV5-4 and J is TRBJ2-3; 8 bases match TRBD1. The CDR3 consists of 16 residues. The V segment lost 3 bases and the J segment 1 base; nucleotides outside the gene matches: 7. CDR1 is SGHNT, CDR2 YYREEE, per germline (reference sequence). CDR3 DNA sequence: TGTGCCAGCAGCTGGCGACAGGGGACGCGCACAGATACGCAGTATTTT. Its protein product is CASSWRQGTRTDTQYF.

With regard to this clone: Germline and junction disagree at one end, which may indicate a read error. The identical CDR3 is also encoded by other nucleotide sequences in the sample. The gene calls are TRBV28 and TRBJ1-2; maybe TRBD1 (5 bases). The CDR3 has 15 residues. The V gene's germline CDR1 is MDHEN and CDR2 SYDVKM. CDR3 nucleotide sequence: TGTGCTAGCAGCCCCGCGGGGCAATCTAACTATGGCTACACCTTC. Encoded protein: CASSPAGQSNYGYTF.